This entry is about one T cell receptor (beta chain). Its antigen is as yet unknown. V was cut by 2 bases and J by 6 bases, with 14 bases left in between. CDR3 length: 16 amino acids. Per the germline V gene, CDR1 is MNHEY and CDR2 is SMNVEV (reference sequence). The sample belongs to a study of T cell repertoires in cytomegalovirus infection. Study context: Both recently identified HLA-C-restricted and well-studied HLA-B-restricted CMV epitopes were used in the study. Through public TCR beta signatures, both CMV infection and matching HLA type were indicated.

General study findings and limits: Carriage of CMV together with the relevant HLA was identifiable through cumulative public TCR beta family frequency. Across the ex vivo response, the dominant clonotypes were HLA-C-restricted CMV-specific TCR beta clonotypes.

TCRdb processed the reads anew with MiXCR; each CDR3 protein has one entry. Found here are fewer than 1,000,000 distinct CDR3 sequences, roughly a third of them singletons; the top ten hold over 10%. The chain uses TRBV27 and TRBJ1-6; D is undetermined. Material: cultured CD8+ T cells from PBMCs, obtained from culture after CMV antigen stimulation. The clonotype originates from a human donor in good health (CMV status not recorded). Some clones in this sample may be carry-over from other donors' samples. In DNA, the CDR3 is TGTGCCAGCAGTTTAATCGCTCCAGGCGGTAATTCACCCCTCCACTTT. The encoded protein is CASSLIAPGGNSPLHF.